This TCR beta chain was sequenced for a study of shared clonotypes between healthy human individuals. V was clipped by 5 bases and J by 2 bases; unmatched bases: 0. CDR1 and CDR2 (germline): LNHDA, SQIVND (reference sequence). This CDR3 contains 15 residues. Findings and limits, study-wide: It was expected that sequencing depth would affect clonotype sharing among donors. Across subsets, estimated richness was generally greater for naive than for memory populations.

Naive CD8 cells lacked CD45RO, underwent positive selection for CCR7 and left out terminally differentiated effector memory CD45RA+ cells. Details on this clone: Its antigen remains unidentified.

TCRdb's table, derived via immunoSEQ multiplex PCR, lists solely in-frame clones and lacks some. This sample has 750,000 to 1,000,000 clones, with 80% to 95% found just once. V is TRBV19 and J is TRBJ2-1, with 13 bases lining up with TRBD2. Sequencing input: naive CD8+ T cells sorted from blood. The sequence derives from a man between 25 and 39 years old in good health. The CDR3 coding sequence is TGTGCCAGTAGTGGGACTAGCGGGACCTACAATGAGCAGTTCTTC. Translating gives CASSGTSGTYNEQFF.